Sequencing of this TCR beta chain was carried out in a study of CD8+ T cells in alopecia areata. Study-level information: Treated patients received oral tofacitinib, 5 to 10 mg twice daily. Patients took tofacitinib for 6 to 18 months, followed by 6 drug-free months.

Treatment meaning: oral pan-JAK inhibitor, 5-10 mg twice daily. Findings and limits, study-wide: Within the top 100, expanded CD8+ clones significantly decreased with tofacitinib, as did scalp clonality. Many expanded lesional clones persisted in scalp and blood during tofacitinib treatment.

The CDR3 length is 14 residues. Trimming cost V 0 bases and J 10 bases, with 13 bases left between them. Germline loops: CDR1 LNHNV, CDR2 YYDKDF (reference sequence). RNA was isolated and reverse transcribed to cDNA, the sequencing template. Using immunoSEQ multiplex PCR, the repertoire was profiled, and TCRdb retains in-frame clones only, with some absent. This repertoire shows roughly 200,000 clones, around 60% found once; its top ten account for over 9.5%. Concerning this clone itself: Antigen: not known.

The rearrangement links TRBV15 to TRBJ2-1, with D possibly being TRBD2 (7 bases). The TCR sequence derives from a human donor with alopecia areata. The source material was CD8+ T cells sorted from blood, sampled at week 24, from a patient treated with tofacitinib. Written as DNA, the CDR3 is TGTGCCACCAGCAGAGATCGGGGGGCGGGGGAGCAGTTCTTC. As protein: CATSRDRGAGEQFF.